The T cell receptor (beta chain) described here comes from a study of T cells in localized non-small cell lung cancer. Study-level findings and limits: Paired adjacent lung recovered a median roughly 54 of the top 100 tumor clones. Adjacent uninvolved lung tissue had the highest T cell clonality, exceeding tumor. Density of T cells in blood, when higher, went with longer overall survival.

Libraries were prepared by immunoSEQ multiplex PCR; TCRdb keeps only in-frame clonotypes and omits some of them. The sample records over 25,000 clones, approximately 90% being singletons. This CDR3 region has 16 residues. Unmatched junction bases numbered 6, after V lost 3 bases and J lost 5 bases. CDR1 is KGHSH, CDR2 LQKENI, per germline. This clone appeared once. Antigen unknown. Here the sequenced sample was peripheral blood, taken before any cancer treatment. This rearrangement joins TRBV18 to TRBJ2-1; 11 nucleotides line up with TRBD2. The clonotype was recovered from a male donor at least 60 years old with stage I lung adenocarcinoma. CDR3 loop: CASSPLAGGLHNEQFF. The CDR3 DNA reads TGTGCCAGCTCACCGCTAGCGGGGGGCCTTCACAATGAGCAGTTCTTC. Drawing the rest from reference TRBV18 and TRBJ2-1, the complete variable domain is NAGVMQNPRHLVRRRGQEARLRCSPMKGHSHVYWYRQLPEEGLKFMVYLQKENIIDESGMPKERFSAEFPKEGPSILRIQQVVRGDSAAYFCASSPLAGGLHNEQFFGPGTRLTVL.